The next 22 T cell receptor beta chains were all read from a single sample in a study of blood T cell repertoires in COVID-19. Generated by immunoSEQ multiplex PCR, the TCRdb table keeps only in-frame clones and is missing some. Of around 310,000 clones listed, 88% are singletons. Sequenced material: PBMCs or T cells enriched from blood (not recorded which). These receptors all stem from a young man who had recovered from COVID-19.

The chain uses TRBV11-2 and TRBJ2-2, with TRBD1 matching 8 bases. The CDR3 has 16 residues. Trimming cost V 4 bases and J 6 bases; bases outside gene matches: 10. Germline V gives CDR1 SGHAT, CDR2 FQNNGV. The CDR3 region is CASSYETGGSSGELFF. In DNA form, the CDR3 reads TGTGCCAGCAGCTACGAAACAGGGGGGTCGTCCGGGGAGCTGTTTTTT.

The J gene is TRBJ2-5, the V gene TRBV24-1, with D perhaps TRBD2 (6 bases). This CDR3 comprises 13 residues. With 9 bases removed from V and 5 bases from J, the gap between germline ends came to 15 bases. The V gene's germline CDR1 is KGHDR and CDR2 SFDVKD. The CDR3 protein is CATGMAGRETQYF. The CDR3 DNA is TGTGCCACCGGTATGGCAGGGAGGGAGACCCAGTACTTC.

This rearrangement joins TRBV27 to TRBJ2-7, with D hard to call. V dropped 0 bases and J dropped 3 bases, with 12 bases sitting between them. There are 15 residues in the CDR3. Germline loops: CDR1 MNHEY, CDR2 SMNVEV (reference sequence). CDR3 sequence: CASSLSLVPYYEQYF. In DNA form, the CDR3 reads TGTGCCAGCAGTTTATCTCTGGTACCCTACTACGAGCAGTACTTC.

This chain joins TRBV4-1 and TRBJ1-1; D is possibly TRBD1 (6 bases). Germline V gene lookup returns CDR1 MGHRA and CDR2 YSYEKL. Trimming removed 4 bases at V and 6 bases at J, with 9 bases between. This CDR3 is built from 12 residues. DNA for the CDR3: TGCGCCAGCAGCCCCAGGGGCGCTGAAGCTTTCTTT. Protein sequence: CASSPRGAEAFF.

The V call is TRBV19, the J call TRBJ2-2; 9 nucleotides match TRBD1. The CDR3 is 17 residues long. The J segment lost 2 bases and the V segment lost 4 bases, leaving 8 bases of the junction unmatched. Germline assignment: CDR1 LNHDA and CDR2 SQIVND (reference sequence). This CDR3 is CASSKDRGMGNTGELFF. The CDR3, as DNA: TGTGCCAGTAGTAAGGACAGGGGTATGGGAAACACCGGGGAGCTGTTTTTT.

The CDR3: CASSSTGEPQHF. The CDR3 DNA reads as TGTGCCAGCAGTTCGACAGGGGAGCCCCAGCATTTT. The chain combines TRBV28 with TRBJ1-5; the match to TRBD1 covers 8 bases. CDR1 MDHEN and CDR2 SYDVKM come from the germline V gene. The J segment lost 8 bases and the V segment lost 4 bases, leaving 1 base of the junction unmatched. CDR3 length equals 12 residues.

DNA of the CDR3: TGCGCCAGCAGCTTGACTAGCTCCAATGAGCAGTTCTTC. Translating gives CASSLTSSNEQFF. The chain recombines TRBV5-1 with TRBJ2-1; D is perhaps TRBD2 (6 bases). This CDR3 comprises 13 residues. Germline V gene lookup returns CDR1 SGHRS and CDR2 YFSETQ. V was pared by 1 base and J by 6 bases, with 8 bases between.

The chain joins TRBV6-6 to TRBJ1-5; D not certain. The germline V gene has CDR1 MNHNY and CDR2 SVGAGI (reference sequence). The length of the CDR3 is 14 residues. Deletions cut 5 bases from V and 5 bases from J, with 13 bases between. The DNA of the CDR3 is TGTGCCAGCAGTAGCGGAAGGGTAGATCAGCCCCAGCATTTT. Translating gives CASSSGRVDQPQHF.

The chain joins TRBV28 to TRBJ2-7, with D uncertain. With 3 bases removed from V and 4 bases from J, the gap between germline ends came to 7 bases. This CDR3 has 12 residues. In germline, CDR1 is MDHEN, CDR2 SYDVKM. The CDR3: CASSFAKYEQYF. In DNA form, the CDR3 reads TGTGCCAGCAGTTTTGCGAAATACGAGCAGTACTTC.

The V and J genes are TRBV30 and TRBJ2-1; tentatively, D is TRBD1 (5 bases). The germline V and J ends were trimmed by 4 bases and 2 bases, with 9 bases remaining between them. From germline, CDR1 is GTSNPN and CDR2 SVGIG (reference sequence). The CDR3 is 13 amino acids. The CDR3 spells CAWKPGPYNEQFF. DNA of the CDR3: TGTGCCTGGAAGCCAGGGCCCTACAATGAGCAGTTCTTC. The full variable domain, its missing parts supplied by reference TRBV30 and TRBJ2-1, is SQTIHQWPATLVQPVGSPLSLECTVEGTSNPNLYWYRQAAGRGLQLLFYSVGIGQISSEVPQNLSASRPQDRQFILSSKKLLLSDSGFYLCAWKPGPYNEQFFGPGTRLTVL.

The chain is built from TRBV18 and TRBJ1-1, with a weak D call TRBD1 (6 bases). CDR3 length equals 13 residues. V was trimmed by 1 base and J by 5 bases, leaving 8 bases between them. Germline V gene lookup returns CDR1 KGHSH and CDR2 LQKENI. Here the CDR3 reads CASSPRTATEAFF. In nucleotides, the CDR3 is TGTGCCAGCTCACCACGGACAGCGACTGAAGCTTTCTTT.

V is TRBV7-9 and J is TRBJ1-1, with no clear D. CDR1 SEHNR and CDR2 FQNEAQ come from the germline V gene (reference sequence). V lost 4 bases and J 1 base, leaving 7 bases between the germline ends. The CDR3 runs to 13 residues. CDR3 amino acids: CASSSEKNTEAFF. In DNA, the CDR3 is TGTGCCAGCAGCTCGGAGAAGAACACTGAAGCTTTCTTT.

V gene TRBV6-5 combines with J gene TRBJ1-5, with TRBD1 identical over 10 bases. Germline CDR1 is MNHEY and CDR2 is SVGAGI. The CDR3 has 14 residues. Germline trimming cut 4 bases from V and 7 bases from J; bases unmatched to any gene: 4. The CDR3 sequence: CASSFRTGGQPQHF. CDR3 DNA: TGTGCCAGCAGTTTCAGGACAGGGGGGCAGCCCCAGCATTTT.

The rearrangement joins TRBV3-1 (or the pseudogene TRBV3-2) to TRBJ1-2, with TRBD1 matching 8 bases. The V gene's germline CDR1 is LGHDT and CDR2 YNNKEL (reference sequence). Trimming took 0 bases from V and 4 from J; bases not matched to a gene: 7. The CDR3 has 16 amino acids. Here the CDR3 DNA reads TGTGCCAGCAGCCAAGATTCGGGACAGGACGCCTATGGCTACACCTTC. Its translation is CASSQDSGQDAYGYTF.

A few counts support this clone. The CDR3 loop reads CASQGDSGMNTEAFF. DNA for the CDR3: TGTGCCAGCCAAGGGGACAGCGGCATGAACACTGAAGCTTTCTTT. The V call is TRBV2, the J call TRBJ1-1; 7 positions agree with TRBD1. V lost 8 bases and J lost 0; bases outside the gene matches: 9. Germline CDR1 and CDR2: SNHLY and FYNNEI. CDR3 length: 15 residues.

The CDR3 DNA is TGTGCCAGCAGCTTATTTCTTCAGGTATACAATGAGCAGTTCTTC. Translation: CASSLFLQVYNEQFF. The rearrangement links TRBV13 to TRBJ2-1; no firm D call. V lost 2 bases and J 4 bases, leaving 12 bases between the germline ends. The CDR3 consists of 15 residues. Germline assignment: CDR1 PRHDT and CDR2 FYEKMQ (reference sequence). The variable domain in full, completed from reference TRBV13 and TRBJ2-1, reads AAGVIQSPRHLIKEKRETATLKCYPIPRHDTVYWYQQGPGQDPQFLISFYEKMQSDKGSIPDRFSAQQFSDYHSELNMSSLELGDSALYFCASSLFLQVYNEQFFGPGTRLTVL.

This chain uses TRBV4-2 with TRBJ1-4; no reliable D call. From germline, CDR1 is LGHNA and CDR2 YNFKEQ. Trimming removed 1 base from V and 3 bases from J, with 9 bases in between. The CDR3 consists of 15 residues. CDR3 loop: CASSQVRDPNEKLFF. The CDR3 DNA sequence: TGTGCCAGCAGCCAAGTGCGGGATCCTAATGAAAAACTGTTTTTT.

The chain couples TRBV3-1 (or the pseudogene TRBV3-2) to TRBJ2-1; TRBD1 agrees at 10 bases. V trimming: 4 bases; J trimming: 2 bases; junction bases outside the gene matches: 5. The length of the CDR3 is 16 residues. Germline V gene lookup returns CDR1 LGHDT and CDR2 YNNKEL (reference sequence). CDR3 coding DNA: TGTGCCAGCAGCCGAACGACAGGGGGCCCCTACAATGAGCAGTTCTTC. It specifies CASSRTTGGPYNEQFF.

V usage is TRBV7-9 and J usage is TRBJ2-3; no reliable D call. This CDR3 comprises 15 residues. CDR1 SEHNR and CDR2 FQNEAQ come from the germline V gene (reference sequence). V dropped 6 bases and J dropped 3 bases, with 16 bases sitting between them. Written as DNA, the CDR3 is TGTGCCAGCAGTAGATCTCTAGACCGTACAGATACGCAGTATTTT. This translates into CASSRSLDRTDTQYF.

This clone came up once. This chain connects TRBV27 to TRBJ2-7; 12 bases are a match to TRBD1. The germline gives CDR1 MNHEY, CDR2 SMNVEV (reference sequence). The V segment lost 6 bases and the J segment 4 bases; nucleotides outside the gene matches: 7. The CDR3 has 15 amino acids. CDR3 nucleotides: TGTGCCAGCAGCACCCGGGACAGGGGGCCATACGAGCAGTACTTC. This codes for CASSTRDRGPYEQYF.

The gene calls are TRBV28 and TRBJ1-5; D remains ambiguous. This CDR3 comprises 12 residues. Trimming took off 8 bases at V and 0 bases at J, with 5 bases between the two ends. CDR1 and CDR2 (germline): MDHEN, SYDVKM. The CDR3 DNA sequence: TGTGCCAGCCCAGATAGCAATCAGCCCCAGCATTTT. Translating gives CASPDSNQPQHF.

For the CDR3, the DNA is TGTGCCAGTAATGCATTTCACAGGGGACGCGCTTTCTACGAGCAGTACTTC. As protein: CASNAFHRGRAFYEQYF. The chain recombines TRBV5-6 with TRBJ2-7, with 7 bases identical to TRBD1. The CDR3 consists of 17 residues. J was trimmed by 3 bases and V by 8 bases; bases with no gene match: 20. Germline-derived CDR1 and CDR2 are SGHDT and YYEEEE.